The T cell receptor (beta chain) described here comes from a study of T cells after yellow fever vaccination. Study information: Low-cell-number fractions were prepared with SMART-Seq v4 Ultra Low Input.

Germline assignment: CDR1 LGHNA and CDR2 YSLEER. Trimming took 0 bases from V and 4 from J; bases not matched to a gene: 9. The CDR3 is 17 amino acids. TCRdb recomputed calls from the 5' RACE reads with MiXCR, one row per CDR3 protein. The table lists about 120,000 distinct CDR3 sequences, 15% of them singletons. This clonotype was sampled from a man aged 18 to 29 who received the YFV17D yellow fever vaccine. The source material was CD8+ T cells sorted from PBMCs, sampled 5 days after the yellow fever booster vaccination. The V gene is TRBV4-3, the J gene TRBJ2-1, with TRBD1 identical over 7 bases. CDR3 nucleotides: TGCGCCAGCAGCCAAGATCTATATCGGACAGGATACAATGAGCAGTTCTTC. This gives the protein CASSQDLYRTGYNEQFF.